These T cell receptor beta chains were read from a single sample in a study of cytomegalovirus exposure and HLA in healthy donors. Sequenced by immunoSEQ multiplex PCR; TCRdb stores in-frame clones only, minus some. The sample contains 150,000 or so clones, more than 70% of which appear only once. The sequencing input was PBMCs. The origin of the receptors is a girl aged 10 to 17 in good health and CMV-seronegative. The CDR3 runs from the conserved cysteine through the conserved F or W. Fields, in order: J gene, clone size, D gene, CDR3 length, V gene, CDR3 DNA, CDR3 protein. The D gene is left open where the match is weak. Size tells how often a clone was seen (once, few, many) or the class of an expanded clone, and some rows leave it out.

j_gene: TRBJ1-2; abundance: few; d_gene: TRBD1; len: 13; v_gene: TRBV7-6; CDR3nt: TGTGCCAGCAGTTCTACAGGGGGCGATGGCTACACCTTC; CDR3aa: CASSSTGGDGYTF
j_gene: TRBJ2-7; abundance: NA; d_gene: NA; len: 14; v_gene: TRBV28; CDR3nt: TGTGCCAGCAGTCCTCCGGGACTCCTCTACGAGCAGTACTTC; CDR3aa: CASSPPGLLYEQYF
j_gene: TRBJ1-6; abundance: NA; d_gene: TRBD1; len: 14; v_gene: TRBV6-1; CDR3nt: TGTGCCAGCGGACAGGGGGCATTTAATTCACCCCTCCACTTT; CDR3aa: CASGQGAFNSPLHF
j_gene: TRBJ1-1; abundance: NA; d_gene: NA; len: 13; v_gene: TRBV19; CDR3nt: TGTGCCAGTAGTATAGAGGGGGCCACTGAAGCTTTCTTT; CDR3aa: CASSIEGATEAFF
j_gene: TRBJ1-1; abundance: NA; d_gene: TRBD1; len: 15; v_gene: TRBV9; CDR3nt: TGTGCCAGCAGCGCCTCCACGGGACAGGGCACTGAAGCTTTCTTT; CDR3aa: CASSASTGQGTEAFF
j_gene: TRBJ1-2; abundance: NA; d_gene: TRBD1; len: 15; v_gene: TRBV5-6; CDR3nt: TGTGCCAGCAGCCCTACAGGGGAAGCTAACTATGGCTACACCTTC; CDR3aa: CASSPTGEANYGYTF
j_gene: TRBJ2-2; abundance: few; d_gene: NA; len: 15; v_gene: TRBV7-3; CDR3nt: TGTGCCAGCAGCTTACAGGGCCCTAACACCGGGGAGCTGTTTTTT; CDR3aa: CASSLQGPNTGELFF
j_gene: TRBJ1-2; abundance: NA; d_gene: TRBD1; len: 13; v_gene: TRBV6-5; CDR3nt: TGTGCCAGCAGTTTTAAGGGGGCCGGGGGCTACACCTTC; CDR3aa: CASSFKGAGGYTF
j_gene: TRBJ1-2; abundance: NA; d_gene: TRBD1; len: 16; v_gene: TRBV19; CDR3nt: TGTGCCAGTAGTAAGGGTCCGGGACAGCTTAACTATGGCTACACCTTC; CDR3aa: CASSKGPGQLNYGYTF
j_gene: TRBJ2-7; abundance: NA; d_gene: NA; len: 9; v_gene: TRBV6-1; CDR3nt: TGTGCCAGCAGCGACTGGTTAGACTTC; CDR3aa: CASSDWLDF
j_gene: TRBJ1-6; abundance: NA; d_gene: NA; len: 15; v_gene: TRBV6-5; CDR3nt: TGTGCCAGCAGTCCGGATGGACATCTGAAGGGGCCCCTCCACTTT; CDR3aa: CASSPDGHLKGPLHF
j_gene: TRBJ2-1; abundance: NA; d_gene: TRBD2; len: 16; v_gene: TRBV7-8; CDR3nt: TGTGCCAGCAGCCCCCTTAGCGGGGGGCACTACAATGAGCAGTTCTTC; CDR3aa: CASSPLSGGHYNEQFF
j_gene: TRBJ2-5; abundance: NA; d_gene: TRBD1; len: 14; v_gene: TRBV6-5; CDR3nt: TGTGCCAGCAGCTTACAGGGGCGACAAGAGACCCAGTACTTC; CDR3aa: CASSLQGRQETQYF
j_gene: TRBJ2-7; abundance: NA; d_gene: NA; len: 12; v_gene: TRBV10-1; CDR3nt: TGCGCCAGCTCCCGGGGTTCCCACGAGCAGTACTTC; CDR3aa: CASSRGSHEQYF
j_gene: TRBJ2-5; abundance: NA; d_gene: TRBD2; len: 17; v_gene: TRBV11-2; CDR3nt: TGTGCCAGCAGCTCTCATGTTCGGAGCGGGGGGTCAGAGACCCAGTACTTC; CDR3aa: CASSSHVRSGGSETQYF
j_gene: TRBJ2-5; abundance: NA; d_gene: NA; len: 12; v_gene: TRBV5-1; CDR3nt: TGCGCCAGCAGAGACAGCCAAGAGACCCAGTACTTC; CDR3aa: CASRDSQETQYF
j_gene: TRBJ1-4; abundance: NA; d_gene: NA; len: 15; v_gene: TRBV28; CDR3nt: TGTGCCAGCAGTTTCCTAGGCGGCCAGAATGAAAAACTGTTTTTT; CDR3aa: CASSFLGGQNEKLFF
j_gene: TRBJ2-7; abundance: once; d_gene: NA; len: 12; v_gene: TRBV10-3; CDR3nt: TGTGCCATCAGTGAGTTAGCCTACGAGCAGTACTTC; CDR3aa: CAISELAYEQYF
j_gene: TRBJ2-6; abundance: NA; d_gene: TRBD2; len: 18; v_gene: TRBV7-8; CDR3nt: TGTGCCAGCAGCTTAAGGAGCGGGGATCTCTCTGGGGCCAACGTCCTGACTTTC; CDR3aa: CASSLRSGDLSGANVLTF
j_gene: TRBJ1-6; abundance: NA; d_gene: NA; len: 14; v_gene: TRBV2; CDR3nt: TGTGCCAGCAGTGAACAGGGTTATAATTCACCCCTCCACTTT; CDR3aa: CASSEQGYNSPLHF
j_gene: TRBJ1-4; abundance: few; d_gene: TRBD1; len: 14; v_gene: TRBV29-1; CDR3nt: TGCAGCGTAGCACAGGGGTGGCAAAATGAAAAACTGTTTTTT; CDR3aa: CSVAQGWQNEKLFF
j_gene: TRBJ1-5; abundance: NA; d_gene: TRBD1; len: 14; v_gene: TRBV12-5; CDR3nt: TGTGCTAGTGGTGCCGGACAGGGACCCGAAGCCCAGCATTTT; CDR3aa: CASGAGQGPEAQHF
j_gene: TRBJ2-2; abundance: NA; d_gene: TRBD2; len: 21; v_gene: TRBV28; CDR3nt: TGTGCCAGCAGTTTCCCCTTGTGGACTAGCGGGCCGACTTTTAACACCGGGGAGCTGTTTTTT; CDR3aa: CASSFPLWTSGPTFNTGELFF
j_gene: TRBJ2-7; abundance: NA; d_gene: NA; len: 13; v_gene: TRBV5-1; CDR3nt: TGCGCCAGCAGCTTAGAGAGGACCTACGAGCAGTACTTC; CDR3aa: CASSLERTYEQYF
j_gene: TRBJ2-7; abundance: NA; d_gene: NA; len: 12; v_gene: TRBV5-6; CDR3nt: TGTGCCAGCAGCTTTATCTTATACGAGCAGTACTTC; CDR3aa: CASSFILYEQYF
j_gene: TRBJ2-3; abundance: NA; d_gene: TRBD1; len: 15; v_gene: TRBV18; CDR3nt: TGTGCCAGCTCACTCCGGGACAGCAACACAGATACGCAGTATTTT; CDR3aa: CASSLRDSNTDTQYF
j_gene: TRBJ1-5; abundance: NA; d_gene: TRBD1; len: 16; v_gene: TRBV27; CDR3nt: TGTGCCAGCAAGAAAACGCTGGGCAGGGGGGATCAGCCCCAGCATTTT; CDR3aa: CASKKTLGRGDQPQHF
j_gene: TRBJ1-1; abundance: NA; d_gene: NA; len: 14; v_gene: TRBV13; CDR3nt: TGTGCCAGCAGCTCAGGATACATGAACACTGAAGCTTTCTTT; CDR3aa: CASSSGYMNTEAFF
j_gene: TRBJ2-7; abundance: NA; d_gene: NA; len: 15; v_gene: TRBV19; CDR3nt: TGTGCCAGTAGTATCCGGACAGTCGGGTCCTACGAGCAGTACTTC; CDR3aa: CASSIRTVGSYEQYF
j_gene: TRBJ2-1; abundance: NA; d_gene: NA; len: 13; v_gene: TRBV7-9; CDR3nt: TGTGCCAGCAGTCACCCGGACAGCCTTGAGCAGTTCTTC; CDR3aa: CASSHPDSLEQFF
j_gene: TRBJ1-1; abundance: NA; d_gene: NA; len: 14; v_gene: TRBV28; CDR3nt: TGTGCCAGCAGTATACAGGGTCCGGACACTGAAGCTTTCTTT; CDR3aa: CASSIQGPDTEAFF
j_gene: TRBJ1-5; abundance: few; d_gene: NA; len: 13; v_gene: TRBV6-1; CDR3nt: TGTGCCAGCAGTGGACAGGTCAATCAGCCCCAGCATTTT; CDR3aa: CASSGQVNQPQHF
j_gene: TRBJ2-3; abundance: few; d_gene: NA; len: 13; v_gene: TRBV7-8; CDR3nt: TGTGCCAGCAGCTATACCGGTCCGGATACGCAGTATTTT; CDR3aa: CASSYTGPDTQYF
j_gene: TRBJ1-1; abundance: NA; d_gene: NA; len: 13; v_gene: TRBV18; CDR3nt: TGTGCCAGCTCACCTACTGGGGGGACTGAAGCTTTCTTT; CDR3aa: CASSPTGGTEAFF
j_gene: TRBJ1-5; abundance: NA; d_gene: NA; len: 15; v_gene: TRBV27; CDR3nt: TGTGCCAGCAGTTTGGTCAGGGGATATGGTCAGCCCCAGCATTTT; CDR3aa: CASSLVRGYGQPQHF
j_gene: TRBJ1-6; abundance: NA; d_gene: TRBD1; len: 19; v_gene: TRBV5-6; CDR3nt: TGTGCCAGCAGCTCCCATTTCCCGACAGGGGATTCCTATAATTCACCCCTCCACTTT; CDR3aa: CASSSHFPTGDSYNSPLHF
j_gene: TRBJ2-1; abundance: NA; d_gene: TRBD1; len: 14; v_gene: TRBV29-1; CDR3nt: TGCAGCGTTTTCCGGGACAGGGGATACAATGAGCAGTTCTTC; CDR3aa: CSVFRDRGYNEQFF
j_gene: TRBJ1-1; abundance: NA; d_gene: NA; len: 13; v_gene: TRBV7-3; CDR3nt: TGTGCCAGCAGCTTATCAGAGAACACTGAAGCTTTCTTT; CDR3aa: CASSLSENTEAFF
j_gene: TRBJ2-3; abundance: NA; d_gene: NA; len: 16; v_gene: TRBV4-1; CDR3nt: TGCGCCAGCAGTGAGAGGGGGTGGACTAGCACAGATACGCAGTATTTT; CDR3aa: CASSERGWTSTDTQYF
j_gene: TRBJ1-1; abundance: once; d_gene: NA; len: 15; v_gene: TRBV21-1; CDR3nt: TGTGCCAGCAGCAAACGTAACAGCCTGAACACTGAAGCTTTCTTT; CDR3aa: CASSKRNSLNTEAFF
j_gene: TRBJ2-3; abundance: NA; d_gene: TRBD2; len: 16; v_gene: TRBV29-1; CDR3nt: TGCAGCGCATTATACCCCAGCGGGGGGCTTGCGGATACGCAGTATTTT; CDR3aa: CSALYPSGGLADTQYF
j_gene: TRBJ1-3; abundance: NA; d_gene: TRBD1; len: 17; v_gene: TRBV5-1; CDR3nt: TGCGCCAGCAGCTTGACCTTGGACAGGGGGACTGGAAACACCATATATTTT; CDR3aa: CASSLTLDRGTGNTIYF
j_gene: TRBJ1-1; abundance: NA; d_gene: NA; len: 14; v_gene: TRBV10-1; CDR3nt: TGCGCCAGCAGTGAGAGGGGGACCAACACTGAAGCTTTCTTT; CDR3aa: CASSERGTNTEAFF
j_gene: TRBJ1-5; abundance: NA; d_gene: TRBD1; len: 17; v_gene: TRBV4-1; CDR3nt: TGCGCCAGCAGCCAGGGGGGGGGACAGGCTATCAATCAGCCCCAGCATTTT; CDR3aa: CASSQGGGQAINQPQHF
j_gene: TRBJ1-2; abundance: NA; d_gene: TRBD1; len: 13; v_gene: TRBV6-6; CDR3nt: TGTGCCAGCCGAGCAACAGGGGCGAATGGCTACACCTTC; CDR3aa: CASRATGANGYTF
j_gene: TRBJ2-7; abundance: NA; d_gene: NA; len: 17; v_gene: TRBV2; CDR3nt: TGTGCCAGCAGTGAAGGGGCTTTGGGACTTCCTCCCTGGGAGCAGTACTTC; CDR3aa: CASSEGALGLPPWEQYF
j_gene: TRBJ1-5; abundance: NA; d_gene: NA; len: 13; v_gene: TRBV30; CDR3nt: TGTGCCTGGGGCCGGGAATTCAATCAGCCCCAGCATTTT; CDR3aa: CAWGREFNQPQHF
j_gene: TRBJ2-7; abundance: few; d_gene: TRBD1; len: 15; v_gene: TRBV5-1; CDR3nt: TGCGCCAGCAGCTTGCAATGGACAGGGACCCACGAGCAGTACTTC; CDR3aa: CASSLQWTGTHEQYF
j_gene: TRBJ1-2; abundance: once; d_gene: NA; len: 12; v_gene: TRBV7-3; CDR3nt: TGTGCCAGCAGCTCCCGTGGGGGGAGCTACACCTTC; CDR3aa: CASSSRGGSYTF
j_gene: TRBJ2-5; abundance: NA; d_gene: NA; len: 14; v_gene: TRBV5-1; CDR3nt: TGCGCCAGCAGCTTGGGGCCGGGACAAGAGACCCAGTACTTC; CDR3aa: CASSLGPGQETQYF
j_gene: TRBJ2-3; abundance: NA; d_gene: NA; len: 16; v_gene: TRBV23-1; CDR3nt: TGCGCCAGCAGTCAAAACGCAGGGGCTAGCACAGATACGCAGTATTTT; CDR3aa: CASSQNAGASTDTQYF
j_gene: TRBJ2-3; abundance: NA; d_gene: TRBD2; len: 13; v_gene: TRBV9; CDR3nt: TGTGCCAGCAGCGACGGGGGGGTAAATACGCAGTATTTT; CDR3aa: CASSDGGVNTQYF
j_gene: TRBJ2-1; abundance: once; d_gene: NA; len: 14; v_gene: TRBV7-3; CDR3nt: TGTGCCAGCAGCTTCGGGGTGGGGGCTAGGGAGCAGTTCTTC; CDR3aa: CASSFGVGAREQFF
j_gene: TRBJ2-5; abundance: few; d_gene: TRBD1; len: 14; v_gene: TRBV29-1; CDR3nt: TGCAGCGTTGAGGAGACAGGGGGCAGCGGGACCCAGTACTTC; CDR3aa: CSVEETGGSGTQYF